This TCR beta chain was identified during a study of cytomegalovirus exposure and HLA in healthy donors. Primers: 60 Vbeta forward and 13 Jbeta reverse. This table comes from immunoSEQ multiplex PCR, and its TCRdb copy is limited to in-frame clones, with some not included. The sample lists approximately 150,000 clones; about three quarters were seen once. Germline V lookup: CDR1 MNHEY, CDR2 SVGAGI. This CDR3 comprises 15 residues. The V segment lost 6 bases and the J segment 5 bases; nucleotides outside the gene matches: 12. The V gene is TRBV6-5, the J gene TRBJ1-1, with 7 bases identical to TRBD1. Specimen: PBMCs. The sequence was obtained from a female donor in good health and CMV-seronegative. Here the CDR3 DNA reads TGTGCCAGCAGCAGACTACAGGGGATCAGAACTGAAGCTTTCTTT. This gives the protein CASSRLQGIRTEAFF.